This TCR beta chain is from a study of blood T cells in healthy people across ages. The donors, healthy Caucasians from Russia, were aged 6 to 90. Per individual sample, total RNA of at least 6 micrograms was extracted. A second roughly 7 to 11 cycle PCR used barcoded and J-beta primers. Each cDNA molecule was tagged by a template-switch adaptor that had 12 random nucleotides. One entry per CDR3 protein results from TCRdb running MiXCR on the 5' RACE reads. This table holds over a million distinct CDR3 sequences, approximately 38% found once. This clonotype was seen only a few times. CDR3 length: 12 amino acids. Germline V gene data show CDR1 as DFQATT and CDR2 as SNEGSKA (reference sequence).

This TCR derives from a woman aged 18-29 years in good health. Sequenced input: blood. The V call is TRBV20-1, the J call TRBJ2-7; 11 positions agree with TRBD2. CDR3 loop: CSGTSGINEQYF. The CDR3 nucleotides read TGCAGCGGGACTAGCGGAATCAACGAGCAGTACTTC.